This TCR beta chain was documented in a study of cytomegalovirus exposure and HLA in healthy donors. Across the study: Tens of millions of unique TCRs from HLA-typed donors made up an early data release. Overall study findings and caveats: Many donors shared some public TCRs, even though most TCR sequences were rare. Among donors in an Asian-associated ancestry cluster, a later analysis reportedly found fewer N-insertions than the roughly 700-donor mean. Associated with cytomegalovirus, according to the listing, were approximately 160 TCR beta chains.

In the PCR, 60 Vbeta and 13 Jbeta primers were used. Clones were sequenced by immunoSEQ multiplex PCR, and TCRdb holds only the in-frame ones, with some missing. The data hold some 130,000 clones, with under 85% observed a single time. Note on this clone: The antigen is undetermined.

This CDR3 region has 14 residues. Germline V CDR1 and CDR2: ENHRY, SYGVKD. The sequence was obtained from a male donor in good health and CMV-seropositive. This chain uses TRBV10-3 with TRBJ2-5; TRBD1 might be the D (5 bases). The DNA end lines up better with TRBJ2-7; the J call may be wrong. The sequenced sample consisted of PBMCs. This CDR3 is CAISEPQGSYEQYF. Here the CDR3 DNA reads TGTGCCATCAGTGAGCCCCAGGGCTCCTACGAGCAGTACTTC.